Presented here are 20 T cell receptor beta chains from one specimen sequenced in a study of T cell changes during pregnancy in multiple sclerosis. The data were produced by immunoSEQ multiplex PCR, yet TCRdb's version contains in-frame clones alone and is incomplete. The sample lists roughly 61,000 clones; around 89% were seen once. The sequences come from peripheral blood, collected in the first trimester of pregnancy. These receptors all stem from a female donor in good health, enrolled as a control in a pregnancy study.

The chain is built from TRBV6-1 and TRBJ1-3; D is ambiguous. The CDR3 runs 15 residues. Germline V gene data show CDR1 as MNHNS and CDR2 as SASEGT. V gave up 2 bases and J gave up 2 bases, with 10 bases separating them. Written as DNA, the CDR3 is TGTGCCAGCAGTGAAAGCGAAACCACTGGAAACACCATATATTTT. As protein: CASSESETTGNTIYF.

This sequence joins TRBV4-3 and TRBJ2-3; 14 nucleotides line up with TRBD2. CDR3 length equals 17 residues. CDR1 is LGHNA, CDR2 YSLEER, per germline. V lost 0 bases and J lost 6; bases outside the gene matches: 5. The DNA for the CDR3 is TGCGCCAGCAGCCAAGATTTTGGGACTAGCGGGGGTGATACGCAGTATTTT. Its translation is CASSQDFGTSGGDTQYF.

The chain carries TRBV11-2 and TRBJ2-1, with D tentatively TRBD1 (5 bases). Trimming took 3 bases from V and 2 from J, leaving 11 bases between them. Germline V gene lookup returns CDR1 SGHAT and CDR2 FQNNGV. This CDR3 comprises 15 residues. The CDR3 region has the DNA TGTGCCAGCAGCTTGGGGCAGAGTGCCTACAATGAGCAGTTCTTC. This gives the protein CASSLGQSAYNEQFF.

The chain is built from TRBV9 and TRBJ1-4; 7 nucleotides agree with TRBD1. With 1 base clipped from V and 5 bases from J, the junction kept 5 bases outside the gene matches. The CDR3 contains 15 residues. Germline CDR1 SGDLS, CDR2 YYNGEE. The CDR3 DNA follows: TGTGCCAGCAGCGTAACGACAGGGCCAAATGAAAAACTGTTTTTT. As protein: CASSVTTGPNEKLFF.

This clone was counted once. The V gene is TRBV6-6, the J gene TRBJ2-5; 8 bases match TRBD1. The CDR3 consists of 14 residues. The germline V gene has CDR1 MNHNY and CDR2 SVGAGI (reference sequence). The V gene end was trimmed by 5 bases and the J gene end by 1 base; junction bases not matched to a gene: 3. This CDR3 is CASSRQGAQETQYF. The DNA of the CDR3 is TGTGCCAGCAGTCGCCAGGGGGCCCAAGAGACCCAGTACTTC.

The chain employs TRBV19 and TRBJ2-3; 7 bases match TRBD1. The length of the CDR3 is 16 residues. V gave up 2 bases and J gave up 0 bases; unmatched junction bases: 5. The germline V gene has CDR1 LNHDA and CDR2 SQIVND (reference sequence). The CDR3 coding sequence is TGTGCCAGTAGTATAAGGGGGCTAGAAAGCACAGATACGCAGTATTTT. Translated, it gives CASSIRGLESTDTQYF.

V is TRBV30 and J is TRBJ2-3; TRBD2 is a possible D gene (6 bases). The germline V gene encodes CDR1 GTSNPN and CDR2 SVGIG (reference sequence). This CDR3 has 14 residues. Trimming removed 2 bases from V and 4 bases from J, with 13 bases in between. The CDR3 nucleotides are TGTGCCTGGAGTTCTGTAGGAGGGGCAGATACGCAGTATTTT. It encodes CAWSSVGGADTQYF.

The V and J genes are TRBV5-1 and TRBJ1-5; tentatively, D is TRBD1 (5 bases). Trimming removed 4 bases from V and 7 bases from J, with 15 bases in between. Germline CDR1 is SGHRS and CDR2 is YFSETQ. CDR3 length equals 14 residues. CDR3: CASSPNQGIQPQHF. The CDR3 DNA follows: TGCGCCAGCAGCCCTAACCAGGGAATCCAGCCCCAGCATTTT.

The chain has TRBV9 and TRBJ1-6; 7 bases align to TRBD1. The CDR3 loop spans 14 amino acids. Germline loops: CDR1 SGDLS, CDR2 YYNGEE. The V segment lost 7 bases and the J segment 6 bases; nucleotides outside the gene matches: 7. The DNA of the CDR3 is TGTGCCAGCCGCGCAGACAGGGTTAATTCACCCCTCCACTTT. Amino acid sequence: CASRADRVNSPLHF.

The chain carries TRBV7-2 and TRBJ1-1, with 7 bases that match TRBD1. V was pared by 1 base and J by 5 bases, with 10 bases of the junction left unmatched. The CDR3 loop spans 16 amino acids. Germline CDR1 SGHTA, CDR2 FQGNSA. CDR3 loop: CASSLDSRQGGTEAFF. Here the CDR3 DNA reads TGTGCCAGCAGCTTAGACTCCCGACAGGGCGGAACTGAAGCTTTCTTT.

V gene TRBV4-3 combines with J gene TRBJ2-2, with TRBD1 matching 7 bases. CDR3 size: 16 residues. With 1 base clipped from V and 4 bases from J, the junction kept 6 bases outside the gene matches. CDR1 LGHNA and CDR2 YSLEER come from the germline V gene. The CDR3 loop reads CASSQGTTGLTGELFF. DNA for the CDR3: TGCGCCAGCAGCCAAGGGACGACAGGGCTCACCGGGGAGCTGTTTTTT.

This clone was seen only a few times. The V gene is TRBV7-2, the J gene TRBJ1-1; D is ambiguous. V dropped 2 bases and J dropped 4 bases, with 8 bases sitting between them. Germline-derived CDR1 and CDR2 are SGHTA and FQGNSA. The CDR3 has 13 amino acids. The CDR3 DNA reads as TGTGCCAGCAGCTTATACCTAAGCACTGAAGCTTTCTTT. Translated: CASSLYLSTEAFF.

As DNA, the CDR3 is TGTGCCAGCAGCGGGGGGACGGAATACACTGAAGCTTTCTTT. Translating it yields CASSGGTEYTEAFF. The chain recombines TRBV13 with TRBJ1-1; a weak D match, TRBD1 (5 bases). Per the germline V gene, CDR1 is PRHDT and CDR2 is FYEKMQ (reference sequence). The CDR3 length is 14 residues. The V gene lost 5 bases and the J gene lost 3 bases, with 13 bases spanning the gap.

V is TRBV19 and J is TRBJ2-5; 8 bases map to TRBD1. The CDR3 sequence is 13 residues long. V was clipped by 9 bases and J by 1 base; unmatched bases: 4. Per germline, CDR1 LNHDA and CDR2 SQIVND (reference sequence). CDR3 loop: CASCTGGQETQYF. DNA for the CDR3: TGTGCCAGCTGTACAGGGGGCCAAGAGACCCAGTACTTC.

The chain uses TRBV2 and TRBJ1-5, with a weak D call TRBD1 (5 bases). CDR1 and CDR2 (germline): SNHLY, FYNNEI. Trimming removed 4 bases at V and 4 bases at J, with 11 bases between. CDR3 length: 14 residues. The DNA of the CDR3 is TGTGCCAGCAGTGTGGAGACAGATAATCAGCCCCAGCATTTT. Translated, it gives CASSVETDNQPQHF.

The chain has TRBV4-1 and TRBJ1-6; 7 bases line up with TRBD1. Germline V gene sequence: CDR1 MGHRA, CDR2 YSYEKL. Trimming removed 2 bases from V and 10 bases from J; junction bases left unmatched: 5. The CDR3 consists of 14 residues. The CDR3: CASSQTGTESPLHF. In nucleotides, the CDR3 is TGCGCCAGCAGCCAAACAGGGACAGAATCACCCCTCCACTTT.

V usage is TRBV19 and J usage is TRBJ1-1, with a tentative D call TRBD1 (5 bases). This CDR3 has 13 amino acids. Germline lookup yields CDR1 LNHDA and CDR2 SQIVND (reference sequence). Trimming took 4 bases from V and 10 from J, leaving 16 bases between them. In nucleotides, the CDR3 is TGTGCCAGTAGTAGCGGGACTTCCCCCCGAGCTTTCTTT. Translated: CASSSGTSPRAFF. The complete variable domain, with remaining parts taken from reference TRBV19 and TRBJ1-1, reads DGGITQSPKYLFRKEGQNVTLSCEQNLNHDAMYWYRQDPGQGLRLIYYSQIVNDFQKGDIAEGYSVSREKKESFPLTVTSAQKNPTAFYLCASSSGTSPRAFFGQGTRLTVV.

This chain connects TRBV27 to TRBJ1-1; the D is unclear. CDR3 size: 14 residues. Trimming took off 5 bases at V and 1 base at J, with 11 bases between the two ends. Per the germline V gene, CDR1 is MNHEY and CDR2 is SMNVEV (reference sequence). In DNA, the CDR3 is TGTGCCAGCAGTCCCTTTGGCGGGAACACTGAAGCTTTCTTT. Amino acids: CASSPFGGNTEAFF.

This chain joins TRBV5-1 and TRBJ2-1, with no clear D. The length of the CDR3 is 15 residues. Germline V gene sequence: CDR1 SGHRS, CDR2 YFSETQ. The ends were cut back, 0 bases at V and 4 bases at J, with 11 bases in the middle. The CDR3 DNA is TGCGCCAGCAGCTTGGGAGGATTTGGTTACAATGAGCAGTTCTTC. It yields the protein CASSLGGFGYNEQFF.

The CDR3 region has the DNA TGTGCCAGCAGCTCCCTAGTGGGGAGATCCTATGGCTACACCTTC. Amino acid sequence: CASSSLVGRSYGYTF. V usage is TRBV7-6 and J usage is TRBJ1-2, with D hard to call. V was pared by 4 bases and J by 4 bases, with 16 bases between. The CDR3 loop spans 15 amino acids. Germline V gene data show CDR1 as SGHVS and CDR2 as FNYEAQ. The variable domain in full, completed from reference TRBV7-6 and TRBJ1-2, reads GAGVSQSPRYKVTKRGQDVALRCDPISGHVSLYWYRQALGQGPEFLTYFNYEAQQDKSGLPNDRFSAERPEGSISTLTIQRTEQRDSAMYRCASSSLVGRSYGYTFGSGTRLTVV.